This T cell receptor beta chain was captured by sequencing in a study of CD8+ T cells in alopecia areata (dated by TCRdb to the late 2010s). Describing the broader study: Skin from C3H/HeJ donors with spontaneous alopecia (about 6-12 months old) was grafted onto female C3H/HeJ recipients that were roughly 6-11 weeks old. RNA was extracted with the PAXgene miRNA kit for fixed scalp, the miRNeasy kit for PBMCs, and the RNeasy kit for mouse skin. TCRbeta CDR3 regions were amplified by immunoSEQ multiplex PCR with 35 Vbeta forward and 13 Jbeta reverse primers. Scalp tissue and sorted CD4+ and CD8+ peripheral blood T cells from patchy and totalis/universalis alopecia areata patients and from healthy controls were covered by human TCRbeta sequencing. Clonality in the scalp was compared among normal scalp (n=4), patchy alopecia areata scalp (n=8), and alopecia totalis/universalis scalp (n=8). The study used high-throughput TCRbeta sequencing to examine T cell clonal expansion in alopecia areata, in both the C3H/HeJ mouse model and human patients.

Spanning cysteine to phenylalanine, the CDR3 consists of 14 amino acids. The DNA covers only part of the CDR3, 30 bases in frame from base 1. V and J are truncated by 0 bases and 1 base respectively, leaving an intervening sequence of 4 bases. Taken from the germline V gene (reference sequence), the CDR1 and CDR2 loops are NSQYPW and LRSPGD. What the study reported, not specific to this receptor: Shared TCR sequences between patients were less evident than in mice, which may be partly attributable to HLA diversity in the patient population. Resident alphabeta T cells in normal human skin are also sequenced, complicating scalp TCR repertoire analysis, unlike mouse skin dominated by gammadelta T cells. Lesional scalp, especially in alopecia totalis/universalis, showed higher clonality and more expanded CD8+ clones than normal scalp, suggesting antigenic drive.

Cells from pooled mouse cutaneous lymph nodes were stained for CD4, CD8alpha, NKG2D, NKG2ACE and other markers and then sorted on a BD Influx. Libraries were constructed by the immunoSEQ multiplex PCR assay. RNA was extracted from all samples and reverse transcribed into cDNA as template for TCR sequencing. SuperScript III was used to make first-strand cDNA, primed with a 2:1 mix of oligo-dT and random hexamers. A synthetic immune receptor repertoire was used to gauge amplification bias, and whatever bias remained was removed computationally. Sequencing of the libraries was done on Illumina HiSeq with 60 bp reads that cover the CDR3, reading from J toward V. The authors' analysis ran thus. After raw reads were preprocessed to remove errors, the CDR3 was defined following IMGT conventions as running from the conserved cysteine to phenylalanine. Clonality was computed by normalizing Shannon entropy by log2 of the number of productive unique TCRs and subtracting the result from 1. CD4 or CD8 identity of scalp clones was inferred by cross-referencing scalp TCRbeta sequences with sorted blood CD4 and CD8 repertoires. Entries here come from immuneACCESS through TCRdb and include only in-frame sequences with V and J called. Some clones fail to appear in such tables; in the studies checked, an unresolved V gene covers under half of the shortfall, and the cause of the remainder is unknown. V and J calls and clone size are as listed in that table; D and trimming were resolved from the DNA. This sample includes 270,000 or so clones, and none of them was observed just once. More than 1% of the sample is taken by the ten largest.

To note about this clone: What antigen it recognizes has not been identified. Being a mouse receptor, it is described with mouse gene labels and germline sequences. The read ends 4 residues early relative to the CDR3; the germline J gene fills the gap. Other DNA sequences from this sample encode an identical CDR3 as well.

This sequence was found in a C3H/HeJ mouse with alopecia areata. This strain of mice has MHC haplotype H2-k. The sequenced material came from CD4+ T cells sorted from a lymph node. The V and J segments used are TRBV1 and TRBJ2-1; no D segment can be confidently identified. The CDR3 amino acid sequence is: CTCSAEQNYAEQFF. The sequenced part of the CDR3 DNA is TGCACCTGCAGTGCAGAACAGAACTATGCT.